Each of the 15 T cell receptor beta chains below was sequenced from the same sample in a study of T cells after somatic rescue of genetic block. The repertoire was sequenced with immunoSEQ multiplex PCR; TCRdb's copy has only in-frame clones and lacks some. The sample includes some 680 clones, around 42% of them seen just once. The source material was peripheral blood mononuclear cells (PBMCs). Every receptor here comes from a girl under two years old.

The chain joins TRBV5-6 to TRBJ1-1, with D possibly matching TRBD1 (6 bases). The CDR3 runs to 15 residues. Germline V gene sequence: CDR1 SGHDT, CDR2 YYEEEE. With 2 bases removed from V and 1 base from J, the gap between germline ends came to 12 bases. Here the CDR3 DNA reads TGTGCCAGCAGCTTAGGCGGGACACCGAACACTGAAGCTTTCTTT. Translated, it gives CASSLGGTPNTEAFF.

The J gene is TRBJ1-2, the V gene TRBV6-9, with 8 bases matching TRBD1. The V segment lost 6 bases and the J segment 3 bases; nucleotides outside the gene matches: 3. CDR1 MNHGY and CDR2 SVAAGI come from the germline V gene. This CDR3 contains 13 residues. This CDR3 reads CASRLDRDYGYTF. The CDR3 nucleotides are TGTGCCAGCAGACTGGACAGGGACTATGGCTACACCTTC.

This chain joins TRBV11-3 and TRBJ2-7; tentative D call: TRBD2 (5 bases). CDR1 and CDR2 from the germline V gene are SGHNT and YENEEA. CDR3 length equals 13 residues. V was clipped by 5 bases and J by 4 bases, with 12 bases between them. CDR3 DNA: TGTGCCAGCAGCCACGGGAATCGATACGAGCAGTACTTC. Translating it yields CASSHGNRYEQYF.

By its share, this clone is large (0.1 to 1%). Written as DNA, the CDR3 is TGTGCCAGCAGCTTAATGGGGACAGGGTTCTATGGCTACACCTTC. It yields the protein CASSLMGTGFYGYTF. The J gene is TRBJ1-2, the V gene TRBV7-3; 9 positions match TRBD1. The CDR3 covers 15 residues. The V gene's germline CDR1 is SGHTA and CDR2 FQGTGA. Trimming took 1 base from V and 4 from J; bases not matched to a gene: 4.

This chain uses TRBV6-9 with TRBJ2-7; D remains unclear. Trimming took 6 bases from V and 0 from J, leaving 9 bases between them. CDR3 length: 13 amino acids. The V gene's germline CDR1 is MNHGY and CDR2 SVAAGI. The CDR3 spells CASSRFVSYEQYF. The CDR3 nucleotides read TGTGCCAGCAGCCGGTTCGTCTCCTACGAGCAGTACTTC.

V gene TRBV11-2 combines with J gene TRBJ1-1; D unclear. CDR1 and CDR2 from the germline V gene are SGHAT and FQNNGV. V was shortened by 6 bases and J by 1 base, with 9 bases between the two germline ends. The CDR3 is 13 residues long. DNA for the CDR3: TGTGCCAGCAGGTCGGGGAGGAACACTGAAGCTTTCTTT. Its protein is CASRSGRNTEAFF.

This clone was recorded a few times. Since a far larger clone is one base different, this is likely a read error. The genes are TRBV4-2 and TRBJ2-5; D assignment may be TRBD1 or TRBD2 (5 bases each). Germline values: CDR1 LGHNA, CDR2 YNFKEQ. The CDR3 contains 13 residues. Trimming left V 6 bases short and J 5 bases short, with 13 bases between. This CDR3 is CASSPGPGETQYF. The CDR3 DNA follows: TGTGCCAGCAGTCCGGGGCCAGGGGAGACCCAGTACTTC.

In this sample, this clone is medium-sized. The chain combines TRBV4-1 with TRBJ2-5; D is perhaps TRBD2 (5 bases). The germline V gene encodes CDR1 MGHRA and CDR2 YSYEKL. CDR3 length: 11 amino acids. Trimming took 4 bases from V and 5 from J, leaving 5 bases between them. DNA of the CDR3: TGCGCCAGCAGCCGGAGGGAGACCCAGTACTTC. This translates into CASSRRETQYF.

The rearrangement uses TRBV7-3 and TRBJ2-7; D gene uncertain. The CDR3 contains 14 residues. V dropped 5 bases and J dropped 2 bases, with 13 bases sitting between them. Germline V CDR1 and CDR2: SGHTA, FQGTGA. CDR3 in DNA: TGTGCCAGCAGCCGCGGTCCTAACACCTACGAGCAGTACTTC. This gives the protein CASSRGPNTYEQYF.

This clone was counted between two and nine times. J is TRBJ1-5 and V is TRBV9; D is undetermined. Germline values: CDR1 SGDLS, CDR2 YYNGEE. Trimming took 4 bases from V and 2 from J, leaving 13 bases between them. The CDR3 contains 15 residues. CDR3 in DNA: TGTGCCAGCAGCCCTCTCGGGAGGGGCAATCAGCCCCAGCATTTT. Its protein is CASSPLGRGNQPQHF.

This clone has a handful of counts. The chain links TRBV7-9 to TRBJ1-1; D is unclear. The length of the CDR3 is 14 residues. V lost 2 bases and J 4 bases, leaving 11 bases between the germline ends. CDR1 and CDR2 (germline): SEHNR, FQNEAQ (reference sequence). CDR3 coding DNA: TGTGCCAGCAGCTTAAATGCGGCCCCCACTGAAGCTTTCTTT. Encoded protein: CASSLNAAPTEAFF.

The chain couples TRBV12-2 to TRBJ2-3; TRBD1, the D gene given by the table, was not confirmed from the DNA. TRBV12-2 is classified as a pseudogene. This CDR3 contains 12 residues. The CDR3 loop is CASSLRQGSQYF. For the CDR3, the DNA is TGTGCCAGCAGCCTCCGACAGGGGTCGCAGTATTTT.

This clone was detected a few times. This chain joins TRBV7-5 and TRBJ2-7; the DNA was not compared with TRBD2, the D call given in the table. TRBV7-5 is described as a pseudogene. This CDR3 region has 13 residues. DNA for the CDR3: TGTGCCAGCAGTTTCGGACCTACTAGGGAGCAGTACTTC. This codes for CASSFGPTREQYF.

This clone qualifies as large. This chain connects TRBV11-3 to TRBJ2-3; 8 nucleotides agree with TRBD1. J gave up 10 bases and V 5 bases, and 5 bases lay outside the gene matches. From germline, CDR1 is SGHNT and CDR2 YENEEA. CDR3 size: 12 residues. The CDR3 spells CASSLRQGSQYF. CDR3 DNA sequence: TGTGCCAGCAGCCTCCGACAGGGGTCGCAGTATTTT.

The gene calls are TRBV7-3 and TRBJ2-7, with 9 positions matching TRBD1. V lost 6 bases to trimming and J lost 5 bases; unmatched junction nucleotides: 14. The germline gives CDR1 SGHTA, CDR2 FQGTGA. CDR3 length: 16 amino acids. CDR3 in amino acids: CASSFNSGTGLHEQYF. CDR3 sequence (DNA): TGTGCCAGCAGTTTTAATTCCGGGACAGGGCTCCACGAGCAGTACTTC.